The entry below describes one T cell receptor beta chain. It lacks a known antigen. One base away there is no much larger clone; base qualities are not given. Repertoires were sampled multiple times during chemoradiotherapy, which allowed clonal expansion in the tumor microenvironment to be followed. This entry belongs to a study of chemoradiotherapy in HPV16-positive cancers (dated by TCRdb to the early 2020s). Study-wide context: Candidate HPV-specific T-cell clones and common TCR motifs were defined by functional T-cell assays performed on cells from two HPV16-positive patients. The candidate HPV-specific TCRs and motifs were subsequently tracked in TCR repertoires obtained from approximately 91 patients with HPV-related cancers. The study asked whether T-cell immunity to the HPV oncoproteins E6 and E7 changes during chemoradiotherapy and whether this immunity affects survival. Overall study outcomes, separate from this receptor: Improved recurrence-free survival in HPV16-positive patients was associated with expansion of HPV-responsive T cells during chemoradiotherapy. The functional definition of HPV-specific T cells was derived from only two HPV16-positive patients, and the survival association was reported for HPV16-positive patients. Expansion of candidate HPV-specific clones and E7-related TCR motifs was observed in the tumor microenvironment during treatment, whereas no such expansion was observed for non-HPV-specific T cells.

From the cysteine through the phenylalanine, the CDR3 covers 14 amino acids. The only DNA kept is the CDR3, 42 bases in frame from the first base. V and J lose 0 bases and 2 bases, and a span of 7 bases separates them. Per the germline V gene (reference sequence), SEHNR is the CDR1 and FQNEAQ is the CDR2. Library prep was done by the immunoSEQ multiplex PCR assay. Here the immuneACCESS table is served through TCRdb, limited to in-frame sequences with V and J called. Missing clones are a known gap in these copies; in checked studies unresolved V genes cover under half, and the rest lacks a known reason. This sample lists about 32,000 clones; about four fifths were detected once. 3% to 4% of the sample belongs to the ten largest clones.

This sequence originates from a human donor with HPV-associated anogenital cancer. Sequencing used blood, obtained from a patient who underwent chemoradiotherapy. The V and J segments used are TRBV7-9 and TRBJ1-2; no D segment can be confidently identified. The CDR3 region: CASSLAGRNYGYTF. The nucleotides read TGTGCCAGCAGCTTAGCCGGCAGAAACTATGGCTACACCTTC.